Detailed here is one TCR beta chain. Its matching antigen is unknown. TCRdb keeps only in-frame clones here, not all; method: immunoSEQ multiplex PCR. The sample shows roughly 2,500,000 clones, more than 85% of them seen only once. The germline CDR1 and CDR2 sequences are SEHNR and FQNEAQ (reference sequence). V dropped 3 bases and J dropped 5 bases, with 11 bases sitting between them. CDR3 length equals 13 residues. This entry is derived from a study of shared clonotypes between healthy human individuals. Study summary: There were three CD4 naive, three CD4 memory, two CD8 naive and one CD8 memory plates per donor.

Study results and caveats: As a rule, naive subsets had a larger estimated richness than memory subsets. A reduction in generation probabilities was seen for non-shared clonotypes relative to those shared by all four donors.

The chain carries TRBV7-9 and TRBJ2-7, with D unresolved. Source material: naive CD4+ T cells from PBMCs. The subset here: CD45RA+ positively selected. This clonotype originated in a man aged 18 to 29 in good health. Some clones in this sample may be carry-over from other donors' samples. For the CDR3, the DNA is TGTGCCAGCAGCTTTACTGGCAGAGACGAGCAGTACTTC. It codes for CASSFTGRDEQYF.